The entry that follows covers one T cell receptor (beta chain) sequence. This record belongs to a study of blood T cell repertoires in COVID-19. Study at large: The United States, Italy and Spain were the sources of the acute and convalescent COVID-19 samples. Nucleic acid was either cDNA or gDNA, and it came from T cells, B-cell-depleted T cells, or PBMCs.

Source study methods: Reference gene primer amplification yielded estimated nucleated cell counts. The repertoire was sequenced with immunoSEQ multiplex PCR; TCRdb's copy has only in-frame clones and lacks some. The V and J calls and clone size come from that table; D and trimming were worked out from the DNA. Of fewer than 250,000 clones listed, almost 85% are singletons. This sequence originates from a woman between 45 and 60 years old with active or convalescent COVID-19. The specimen was peripheral blood.

CDR3 loop: CASSLVGGGQSSGANVLTF. CDR3 DNA sequence: TGTGCCAGCAGCTTAGTCGGGGGGGGACAGAGCTCTGGGGCCAACGTCCTGACTTTC. The chain uses TRBV11-2 and TRBJ2-6, with D possibly being TRBD2 (8 bases). The CDR3 contains 19 residues. Germline lookup yields CDR1 SGHAT and CDR2 FQNNGV. V lost 1 base, J lost 0 bases, and 16 bases lay in between.